The clone carrying this TCR beta chain showed up just a few times. Trimming left V 0 bases short and J 3 bases short, with 12 bases between. There are 15 residues in the CDR3. From germline, CDR1 is LGHNA and CDR2 YSLEER. TCRdb analysed the PCR reads with MiXCR anew, one entry per CDR3 protein. The repertoire holds about 510,000 distinct CDR3 sequences, with roughly 24% as singletons. The data are from a study of molecular identifiers for immune sequencing clone quantification. The rearrangement uses TRBV4-3 and TRBJ2-7; weak D call: TRBD1 (6 bases). The sequenced sample was naive CD8+ T cells from blood, with Jurkat cell RNA spiked in. Subset indicated: FACS-sorted CD8+CD4-CCR7+CD45RA+ naive T cells. The receptor was isolated from a human donor in good health. Some libraries in this study had Jurkat cell RNA spiked in. In DNA, the CDR3 is TGCGCCAGCAGCCAAGACCCGGGACATCTCTACGAGCAGTACTTC. Protein sequence: CASSQDPGHLYEQYF.